Following are 28 T cell receptor beta chains from one sample sequenced in a study of tumor-infiltrating lymphocytes in localized non-small cell lung cancer (dated by TCRdb to the early 2020s). Preparation of the library involved the immunoSEQ multiplex PCR assay. Held by TCRdb, this immuneACCESS table contains in-frame sequences only and omits some clones. Under half of the omission traces to an unresolved V gene where checked; the cause of the rest is unknown. The sample table lists tens of thousands of clones, approximately 85% of them with a count of one. About 1.9% of the sample is in the top ten clones. Material: lung tumor tissue. These receptors all come from a human donor with non-small cell lung cancer.

The V gene is TRBV25-1, the J gene TRBJ2-1; D unclear. Germline V gene data show CDR1 as MGHDK and CDR2 as SYGVNS. This CDR3 is 15 amino acids long. V dropped 2 bases and J dropped 0 bases, with 8 bases sitting between them. Written as DNA, the CDR3 is TGTGCCAGCAGTGAACCCCATAGCTCCTACAATGAGCAGTTCTTC. Translating gives CASSEPHSSYNEQFF.

The rearrangement links TRBV29-1 to TRBJ1-1, with 7 bases that match TRBD1. CDR3 size: 14 residues. Losses at the gene ends were 3 bases for V and 6 bases for J; bases not matched to a gene: 10. Germline lookup yields CDR1 SQVTM and CDR2 ANQGSEA. Written as DNA, the CDR3 is TGCAGCGTTGAGTCAGGGGGATTGTGGGCTGAAGCTTTCTTT. Its translation is CSVESGGLWAEAFF.

The J gene is TRBJ1-1, the V gene TRBV6-4; possible D gene TRBD1, 6 bases. Germline V gene data show CDR1 as MRHNA and CDR2 as SNTAGT. The CDR3 loop spans 14 amino acids. V dropped 4 bases and J dropped 5 bases, with 14 bases sitting between them. As DNA, the CDR3 is TGTGCCAGCAGTGGGGCTCCGGGACAAACTGAAGCTTTCTTT. This gives the protein CASSGAPGQTEAFF.

V gene TRBV30 combines with J gene TRBJ1-4; D gene ambiguous. The CDR3 consists of 13 residues. Between the trimmed V and J ends, which lost 2 bases and 5 bases, there was a span of 9 bases. The V gene's germline CDR1 is GTSNPN and CDR2 SVGIG (reference sequence). The CDR3 nucleotides read TGTGCCTGGAGTCTGGTTTGGAATGAAAAACTGTTTTTT. Translation gives CAWSLVWNEKLFF. The full variable domain, its missing parts supplied by reference TRBV30 and TRBJ1-4, is SQTIHQWPATLVQPVGSPLSLECTVEGTSNPNLYWYRQAAGRGLQLLFYSVGIGQISSEVPQNLSASRPQDRQFILSSKKLLLSDSGFYLCAWSLVWNEKLFFGSGTQLSVL.

In its sample, this clone ranks as medium-sized. The V call is TRBV19, the J call TRBJ1-6; D unclear. The CDR3 is 12 amino acids. The V gene's germline CDR1 is LNHDA and CDR2 SQIVND (reference sequence). The V and J ends lost 6 bases and 9 bases respectively, with 9 bases between them. CDR3 sequence reads: CASSRTSSPLHF. In nucleotides, the CDR3 is TGTGCCAGTAGCCGAACTAGTTCACCCCTCCACTTT.

This clone was counted a few times. The chain is built from TRBV6-6 and TRBJ1-1, with D tentatively TRBD1 (6 bases). The germline CDR1 and CDR2 sequences are MNHNY and SVGAGI (reference sequence). CDR3 size: 16 residues. Deletions cut 6 bases from V and 5 bases from J, with 22 bases between. CDR3 protein: CASRRGQQGPGTEAFF. In DNA form, the CDR3 reads TGTGCCAGCAGACGAGGACAGCAAGGCCCGGGGACTGAAGCTTTCTTT.

The CDR3 nucleotides read TGCGCCAGCAGCTTGGCCTTTAGCGGGGGGGCGGTAGATACGCAGTATTTT. Translating it yields CASSLAFSGGAVDTQYF. V and J are TRBV5-1 and TRBJ2-3; 11 bases match TRBD2. Germline CDR1 reads SGHRS; CDR2 reads YFSETQ. Trimming at V came to 0 bases and at J to 5 bases, leaving 8 bases not matched to a gene. The CDR3 consists of 17 residues.

The chain carries TRBV5-4 and TRBJ2-5; no clear D gene. From germline, CDR1 is SGHNT and CDR2 YYREEE (reference sequence). The CDR3 spans 14 residues. The V end lost 0 bases, the J end lost 2 bases, and 8 bases lay between the germline ends. In DNA form, the CDR3 reads TGTGCCAGCAGCTTGGGACTGAGACAAGAGACCCAGTACTTC. Translating gives CASSLGLRQETQYF.

This chain uses TRBV4-2 with TRBJ1-1; a possible D gene is TRBD1 (5 bases). Germline V gene data show CDR1 as LGHNA and CDR2 as YNFKEQ. The CDR3 contains 16 residues. V shed 3 bases and J shed 0 bases, with 14 bases lying between them. The CDR3 DNA sequence: TGTGCCAGCAGCCAGAGTCAGGGTTCCATGAACACTGAAGCTTTCTTT. Translated, it gives CASSQSQGSMNTEAFF.

The genes are TRBV29-1 and TRBJ2-5, with D hard to call. Trimming removed 8 bases from V and 1 base from J, with 14 bases in between. The CDR3 contains 13 residues. From germline, CDR1 is SQVTM and CDR2 ANQGSEA. Here the CDR3 reads CSSLGGAQETQYF. Here the CDR3 DNA reads TGCAGCTCGTTAGGCGGAGCCCAAGAGACCCAGTACTTC.

The chain has TRBV5-1 and TRBJ1-4, with D perhaps TRBD1 (6 bases). The CDR3 covers 15 residues. Trimming removed 1 base at V and 5 bases at J, with 12 bases between. CDR1 SGHRS and CDR2 YFSETQ come from the germline V gene. The CDR3 protein is CASSLTRGSNEKLFF. In DNA form, the CDR3 reads TGCGCCAGCAGCTTGACCAGGGGATCAAATGAAAAACTGTTTTTT.

The chain is built from TRBV6-5 and TRBJ1-4; no firm D call. Trimming left V 9 bases short and J 8 bases short, with 19 bases between. CDR3 length: 14 amino acids. CDR1 is MNHEY and CDR2 is SVGAGI in the germline V gene. CDR3 nucleotide sequence: TGTGCCAGTAGCCGGGCCATGAAACAGGAAAAACTGTTTTTT. Translated: CASSRAMKQEKLFF.

As to this clone: The same CDR3 is also encoded by other DNA sequences in this sample. This rearrangement joins TRBV4-3 to TRBJ2-6; a possible D gene is TRBD2 (5 bases). There are 16 residues in the CDR3. Germline loops: CDR1 LGHNA, CDR2 YSLEER. The V and J ends lost 0 bases and 2 bases respectively, with 8 bases between them. The CDR3 sequence is CASSQDGVPGANVLTF. As DNA, the CDR3 is TGCGCCAGCAGCCAAGACGGGGTCCCTGGGGCCAACGTCCTGACTTTC.

The gene calls are TRBV5-6 and TRBJ2-3; TRBD1 agrees at 9 bases. V gave up 4 bases and J gave up 4 bases; unmatched junction bases: 7. This CDR3 is built from 15 residues. Germline lookup yields CDR1 SGHDT and CDR2 YYEEEE. The chain's CDR3 is CASSRLQGASDTQYF. In DNA, the CDR3 is TGTGCCAGCAGCCGCCTACAGGGGGCCTCAGATACGCAGTATTTT.

The V and J genes are TRBV30 and TRBJ1-5; D is uncertain. This CDR3 is built from 15 residues. Germline V CDR1 and CDR2: GTSNPN, SVGIG (reference sequence). V was pared by 0 bases and J by 7 bases, with 16 bases between. The CDR3 is CAWSVLGLVKQPQHF. DNA of the CDR3: TGTGCCTGGAGTGTACTGGGGTTGGTTAAACAGCCCCAGCATTTT.

This clone appeared a single time. The V call is TRBV6-5, the J call TRBJ2-5; TRBD1 matches at 8 bases. Germline-derived CDR1 and CDR2 are MNHEY and SVGAGI. V lost 7 bases, J lost 5 bases, and 9 bases stayed unmatched. The CDR3 has 14 amino acids. The CDR3 spells CASTDRGGVETQYF. Here the CDR3 DNA reads TGTGCCAGCACCGACAGGGGCGGGGTCGAGACCCAGTACTTC.

V is TRBV15 and J is TRBJ1-1, with D possibly matching TRBD1 (5 bases). The germline V and J ends were trimmed by 3 bases and 0 bases, with 11 bases remaining between them. The CDR3 has 15 residues. Germline CDR1 LNHNV, CDR2 YYDKDF (reference sequence). CDR3: CATSSLGVMNTEAFF. The CDR3 DNA follows: TGTGCCACCAGCAGCCTGGGGGTAATGAACACTGAAGCTTTCTTT.

The chain carries TRBV5-4 and TRBJ2-3; 8 nucleotides align to TRBD2. This CDR3 spans 16 amino acids. With V trimmed by 0 bases and J by 3 bases, 6 bases remained unmatched. Per germline, CDR1 SGHNT and CDR2 YYREEE (reference sequence). The DNA for the CDR3 is TGTGCCAGCAGCTTGGCCGGGGGGGCCAGGACAGATACGCAGTATTTT. Residues: CASSLAGGARTDTQYF.

The chain uses TRBV9 and TRBJ2-2; possibly TRBD1 for D (6 bases). V was trimmed by 2 bases and J by 1 base, leaving 12 bases between them. Germline V gene data show CDR1 as SGDLS and CDR2 as YYNGEE. The CDR3 is 16 residues long. CDR3 DNA: TGTGCCAGCAGCGTCTTTGGGACACAGAACACCGGGGAGCTGTTTTTT. Protein: CASSVFGTQNTGELFF.

The rearrangement links TRBV6-5 to TRBJ1-6, with 7 bases fitting TRBD1. CDR3 length equals 15 residues. Trimming at V came to 5 bases and at J to 9 bases, leaving 10 bases not matched to a gene. Germline loops: CDR1 MNHEY, CDR2 SVGAGI. The CDR3 DNA follows: TGTGCCAGCAGTAGAGGGACAGCTGATTCTTCACCCCTCCACTTT. The encoded protein is CASSRGTADSSPLHF.

The V gene is TRBV7-2, the J gene TRBJ2-6, with a weak D call TRBD2 (7 bases). The ends were cut back, 1 base at V and 0 bases at J, with 13 bases in the middle. Germline CDR1 and CDR2: SGHTA and FQGNSA. The CDR3 length is 18 residues. The CDR3 region is CASSLDGGLHSGANVLTF. The CDR3 nucleotides read TGTGCCAGCAGCTTAGACGGGGGGCTCCACTCTGGGGCCAACGTCCTGACTTTC.

As DNA, the CDR3 is TGTGCCAGCAATCCCGCGGCCCTGGGCAATCAGCCCCAGCATTTT. The encoded protein is CASNPAALGNQPQHF. The chain couples TRBV2 to TRBJ1-5; D remains ambiguous. Germline V gene data show CDR1 as SNHLY and CDR2 as FYNNEI. The CDR3 has 15 residues. Trimming removed 7 bases at V and 2 bases at J, with 15 bases between.

This chain joins TRBV7-8 and TRBJ2-5; D perhaps matches TRBD1 (5 bases). Germline loops: CDR1 SGHVS, CDR2 FQNEAQ. The CDR3 sequence is 16 residues long. Trimming stripped 1 base from V and 5 bases from J, with 17 bases between. CDR3: CASSLELGQGRETQYF. DNA of the CDR3: TGTGCCAGCAGCTTAGAGCTGGGGCAGGGCCGGGAGACCCAGTACTTC.

The CDR3: CASSVIRARRDTGELFF. The CDR3 region has the DNA TGTGCCAGTAGTGTCATCAGGGCCCGTAGGGACACCGGGGAGCTGTTTTTT. This chain uses TRBV19 with TRBJ2-2, with D possibly matching TRBD1 (5 bases). The germline V and J ends were trimmed by 5 bases and 3 bases, with 19 bases remaining between them. Germline-derived CDR1 and CDR2 are LNHDA and SQIVND (reference sequence). There are 17 residues in the CDR3.

CDR3 DNA sequence: TGTGCCAGCTCACCACCGGACAATTGGAGGGAGACCCAGTACTTC. Its translation is CASSPPDNWRETQYF. The chain uses TRBV18 and TRBJ2-5; D could derive from TRBD1 or TRBD2 (5 bases each). Trimming removed 0 bases from V and 5 bases from J, with 13 bases in between. The length of the CDR3 is 15 residues. The germline V gene encodes CDR1 KGHSH and CDR2 LQKENI.

The chain recombines TRBV6-5 with TRBJ1-2; 10 bases match TRBD1. This CDR3 spans 14 amino acids. Trimming at V came to 5 bases and at J to 4 bases, leaving 4 bases not matched to a gene. Germline V lookup: CDR1 MNHEY, CDR2 SVGAGI. Written as DNA, the CDR3 is TGTGCCAGCAGTCGGACAGGGGGGAGCTATGGCTACACCTTC. This encodes CASSRTGGSYGYTF.

The rearrangement links TRBV4-2 to TRBJ1-5, with D possibly being TRBD1 (6 bases). CDR3 length: 13 amino acids. V was cut by 0 bases and J by 9 bases, with 9 bases left in between. In germline, CDR1 is LGHNA, CDR2 YNFKEQ. CDR3 residues: CASSQEWGRPQHF. As DNA, the CDR3 is TGTGCCAGCAGCCAAGAATGGGGGCGGCCCCAGCATTTT.

This clone is medium-sized in the sample. The chain uses TRBV7-3 and TRBJ2-3; no firm D call. The CDR3 sequence is 15 residues long. Germline V gene sequence: CDR1 SGHTA, CDR2 FQGTGA. The ends were cut back, 1 base at V and 2 bases at J, with 10 bases in the middle. The CDR3 nucleotides read TGTGCCAGCAGCTTAAGAGGCGGACCCACAGATACGCAGTATTTT. This encodes CASSLRGGPTDTQYF.